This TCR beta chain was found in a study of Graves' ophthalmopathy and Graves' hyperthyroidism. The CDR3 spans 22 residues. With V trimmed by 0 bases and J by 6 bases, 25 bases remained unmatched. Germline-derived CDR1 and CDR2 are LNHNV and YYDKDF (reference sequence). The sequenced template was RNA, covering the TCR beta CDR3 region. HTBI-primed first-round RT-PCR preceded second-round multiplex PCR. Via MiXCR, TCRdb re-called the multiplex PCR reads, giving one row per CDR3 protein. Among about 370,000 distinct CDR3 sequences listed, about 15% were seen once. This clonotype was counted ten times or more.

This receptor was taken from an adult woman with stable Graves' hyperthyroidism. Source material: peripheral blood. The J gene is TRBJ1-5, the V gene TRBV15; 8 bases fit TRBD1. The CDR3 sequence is CATSREEAGFFFDRGLTQPQHF. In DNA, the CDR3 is TGTGCCACCAGCAGAGAGGAAGCCGGTTTTTTCTTCGACAGGGGTTTGACTCAGCCCCAGCATTTT.